The 25 T cell receptor beta chains listed next were all sequenced from one sample in a study of blood T cell repertoires in COVID-19. The data were produced by immunoSEQ multiplex PCR, yet TCRdb's version contains in-frame clones alone and is incomplete. The sample records under 200,000 clones, roughly 90% being singletons. Sequencing was performed on PBMCs or T cells enriched from blood (not recorded which). These receptor sequences come from a woman between 18 and 30 years old who had recovered from COVID-19.

DNA of the CDR3: TGTGCCAGCAGTGACTCTTCCGCGGCTAGCACAGATACGCAGTATTTT. It encodes CASSDSSAASTDTQYF. This chain joins TRBV6-4 and TRBJ2-3; D unclear. V was trimmed by 0 bases and J by 0 bases, leaving 10 bases between them. Germline V CDR1 and CDR2: MRHNA, SNTAGT. CDR3 size: 16 residues.

V is TRBV6-4 and J is TRBJ2-3; D not resolved. V was trimmed by 0 bases and J by 7 bases, leaving 17 bases between them. This CDR3 spans 16 amino acids. Germline CDR1 and CDR2: MRHNA and SNTAGT. The CDR3 loop reads CASSDSIVSPRNTQYF. In DNA form, the CDR3 reads TGTGCCAGCAGTGACTCGATAGTTTCCCCCCGAAATACGCAGTATTTT.

The chain has TRBV28 and TRBJ2-3; D might be TRBD2 (5 bases). Trimming removed 5 bases at V and 2 bases at J, with 20 bases between. Per the germline V gene, CDR1 is MDHEN and CDR2 is SYDVKM. This CDR3 region has 17 residues. Here the CDR3 reads CASSPLHSESATDTQYF. In nucleotides, the CDR3 is TGTGCCAGCAGTCCCCTCCATAGCGAGAGTGCCACAGATACGCAGTATTTT.

The gene calls are TRBV5-1 and TRBJ1-1, with 8 bases matching TRBD1. CDR1 is SGHRS, CDR2 YFSETQ, per germline. The CDR3 is 14 residues long. V shed 4 bases and J 1 base; nucleotides not matched to a gene: 3. CDR3: CASSPGTGNTEAFF. The CDR3 coding sequence is TGCGCCAGCAGCCCGGGGACAGGGAACACTGAAGCTTTCTTT.

The CDR3 protein is CASSRTGGSYNEQFF. CDR3 nucleotide sequence: TGTGCCAGCAGCAGAACAGGTGGCTCCTACAATGAGCAGTTCTTC. The chain has TRBV6-5 and TRBJ2-1; perhaps TRBD1 as D (5 bases). CDR1 MNHEY and CDR2 SVGAGI come from the germline V gene. Deletions cut 6 bases from V and 0 bases from J, with 12 bases between. The CDR3 is 15 amino acids.

On this clone itself: Distinct nucleotide sequences in the sample also encode this CDR3. The chain couples TRBV18 to TRBJ2-3; D is ambiguous. Per germline, CDR1 KGHSH and CDR2 LQKENI. The germline V and J ends were trimmed by 3 bases and 0 bases, with 4 bases remaining between them. This CDR3 region has 13 residues. Written as DNA, the CDR3 is TGTGCCAGCTCACCCGGTAGCACAGATACGCAGTATTTT. Encoded protein: CASSPGSTDTQYF.

The chain combines TRBV20-1 with TRBJ2-3; 7 nucleotides line up with TRBD2. Trimming cost V 3 bases and J 6 bases; bases outside gene matches: 9. This CDR3 region has 14 residues. Germline CDR1 is DFQATT and CDR2 is SNEGSKA (reference sequence). The CDR3, as DNA: TGCAGTGCTAGTCCGGCGGGACTAACGGATACGCAGTATTTT. Translated, it gives CSASPAGLTDTQYF.

As DNA, the CDR3 is TGTGCCAGCAGTTTTTCTGGGCGGGGGCCCATCTATGGCTACACCTTC. The encoded protein is CASSFSGRGPIYGYTF. This chain joins TRBV28 and TRBJ1-2, with TRBD1 as a possible D gene (6 bases). Trimming cost V 3 bases and J 4 bases, with 18 bases left between them. The CDR3 is made up of 16 amino acids. Germline V gene lookup returns CDR1 MDHEN and CDR2 SYDVKM.

On this clone: The germline gene is not matched at one end of the junction; a read error may be the cause. The chain uses TRBV29-1 and TRBJ2-7, with a weak D call TRBD1 (6 bases). This CDR3 contains 12 residues. Germline-derived CDR1 and CDR2 are SQVTM and ANQGSEA. CDR3 loop: CSVEGTLFEQYF. In DNA, the CDR3 is TGCAGCGTAGAAGGGACACTGTTCGAGCAGTACTTC.

V gene TRBV7-9 combines with J gene TRBJ2-1; D unclear. Germline CDR1 is SEHNR and CDR2 is FQNEAQ (reference sequence). With 5 bases removed from V and 1 base from J, the gap between germline ends came to 9 bases. The CDR3 has 14 residues. The CDR3 DNA reads TGTGCCAGCAGCAGCGACTGGTCCTACAATGAGCAGTTCTTC. As protein: CASSSDWSYNEQFF.

This clone was seen once. The chain recombines TRBV14 with TRBJ2-7; possible D gene TRBD2, 5 bases. The CDR3 has 14 amino acids. Germline-derived CDR1 and CDR2 are SGHDN and FVKESK. V lost 2 bases and J lost 7, with 15 bases in between. The CDR3 here is CASSQFGRTGEQYF. Here the CDR3 DNA reads TGTGCCAGCAGCCAATTCGGCAGGACTGGGGAGCAGTACTTC.

This clone has a single count. This chain joins TRBV7-2 and TRBJ2-2; D is ambiguous. Trimming shortened V by 0 bases and J by 6 bases, and 8 bases separated the two germline ends. There are 14 residues in the CDR3. Germline CDR1 reads SGHTA; CDR2 reads FQGNSA. The chain's CDR3 is CASSLARVAGELFF. In DNA form, the CDR3 reads TGTGCCAGCAGCTTAGCGAGAGTGGCCGGGGAGCTGTTTTTT. The full variable domain, its missing parts supplied by reference TRBV7-2 and TRBJ2-2, is GAGVSQSPSNKVTEKGKDVELRCDPISGHTALYWYRQSLGQGLEFLIYFQGNSAPDKSGLPSDRFSAERTGGSVSTLTIQRTQQEDSAVYLCASSLARVAGELFFGEGSRLTVL.

V usage is TRBV3-1 (or the pseudogene TRBV3-2) and J usage is TRBJ1-6, with unresolved D. This CDR3 is built from 16 residues. V lost 1 base and J lost 11, with 18 bases in between. The germline V gene encodes CDR1 LGHDT and CDR2 YNNKEL (reference sequence). CDR3 residues: CASSQGRGPPTPPLHF. In nucleotides, the CDR3 is TGTGCCAGCAGCCAAGGGAGAGGTCCCCCTACCCCACCCCTCCACTTT.

V usage is TRBV28 and J usage is TRBJ2-7; D gene ambiguous. With 6 bases removed from V and 2 bases from J, the gap between germline ends came to 11 bases. The CDR3 is 13 amino acids. Germline V lookup: CDR1 MDHEN, CDR2 SYDVKM. The CDR3 region is CASRSRYPYEQYF. The CDR3 nucleotides read TGTGCCAGCAGGTCCCGGTACCCCTACGAGCAGTACTTC.

This chain joins TRBV10-3 and TRBJ2-2, with D perhaps TRBD2 (5 bases). The CDR3 has 14 amino acids. The V gene's germline CDR1 is ENHRY and CDR2 SYGVKD. Trimming took off 2 bases at V and 7 bases at J, with 11 bases between the two ends. The CDR3 reads CAISEPERGGELFF. Here the CDR3 DNA reads TGTGCCATCAGTGAGCCGGAACGGGGCGGGGAGCTGTTTTTT.

J is TRBJ2-7 and V is TRBV28; TRBD2 aligns across 8 bases. The length of the CDR3 is 17 residues. V lost 3 bases to trimming and J lost 0 bases; unmatched junction nucleotides: 10. Germline assignment: CDR1 MDHEN and CDR2 SYDVKM. CDR3 coding DNA: TGTGCCAGCAGTTTGGGTCTAGCGGGCCTTATCTCCTACGAGCAGTACTTC. Translation gives CASSLGLAGLISYEQYF.

The gene calls are TRBV2 and TRBJ1-5; D is unclear. The V and J ends lost 2 bases and 4 bases respectively, with 15 bases between them. The CDR3 has 16 residues. Per the germline V gene, CDR1 is SNHLY and CDR2 is FYNNEI. CDR3 sequence reads: CASSESTLLGNQPQHF. DNA for the CDR3: TGTGCCAGCAGTGAATCTACCCTCCTCGGGAATCAGCCCCAGCATTTT.

The chain uses TRBV18 and TRBJ2-4; maybe TRBD2 (5 bases). V lost 3 bases, J lost 1 base, and 22 bases lay in between. The length of the CDR3 is 19 residues. The germline V gene has CDR1 KGHSH and CDR2 LQKENI. The CDR3 spells CASSPPLGNYGFAKNIQYF. CDR3 nucleotide sequence: TGTGCCAGCTCACCCCCCCTCGGGAATTACGGATTCGCCAAAAACATTCAGTACTTC.

The rearrangement links TRBV20-1 to TRBJ2-1; D not certain. Per germline, CDR1 DFQATT and CDR2 SNEGSKA (reference sequence). This CDR3 is built from 11 residues. The germline V and J ends were trimmed by 5 bases and 8 bases, with 10 bases remaining between them. The CDR3 loop is CSAEPLDEQFF. CDR3 sequence (DNA): TGCAGTGCTGAGCCCCTTGATGAGCAGTTCTTC.

This clone was seen only once. Relative to the germline gene, one junction end is altered; a read error may explain this. CDR3 in DNA: TGTGCTAGCAGCCCCCTGATCGGTGGGGGCGCGGTAGGAGAGACCCAGTACTTC. It specifies CASSPLIGGGAVGETQYF. The rearrangement joins TRBV7-7 to TRBJ2-5; the D gene is possibly TRBD1 (6 bases). Germline CDR1 SSHAT, CDR2 FNYEAQ (reference sequence). The CDR3 totals 18 residues.

The chain employs TRBV11-3 and TRBJ2-2, with no clear D. The J call may be in error: the DNA end matches TRBJ1-4 better. The V gene's germline CDR1 is SGHNT and CDR2 YENEEA. This CDR3 has 15 amino acids. CDR3 in amino acids: CASRPPPTSGEKLFF. In DNA, the CDR3 is TGTGCCAGCAGACCTCCTCCCACTAGCGGGGAAAAACTGTTTTTT.

This clone appeared many times. This rearrangement joins TRBV7-9 to TRBJ1-4; 10 nucleotides match TRBD1. Looked up from germline, CDR1 is SEHNR and CDR2 is FQNEAQ (reference sequence). The junction had 4 bases not matched to a gene; V was cut back by 4 bases and J by 14 bases. The length of the CDR3 is 12 residues. The CDR3 loop is CASSSGTGVLFF. DNA for the CDR3: TGTGCCAGCAGCTCCGGGACAGGGGTTCTGTTTTTT.

The chain uses TRBV5-4 and TRBJ1-1, with TRBD1 identical over 7 bases. V dropped 4 bases and J dropped 3; count of bases not matched to a gene: 9. Germline CDR1 is SGHNT and CDR2 is YYREEE (reference sequence). The CDR3 sequence is 15 residues long. The CDR3 region is CASSRGGRRDTEAFF. As DNA, the CDR3 is TGTGCCAGCAGCAGAGGGGGCAGGAGGGACACTGAAGCTTTCTTT.

The V call is TRBV5-4, the J call TRBJ2-4, with 11 bases identical to TRBD2. CDR1 is SGHNT, CDR2 YYREEE, per germline (reference sequence). This CDR3 has 15 amino acids. The junction had 6 bases not matched to a gene; V was cut back by 4 bases and J by 6 bases. DNA of the CDR3: TGTGCCAGCAGCACGTCAACTAGCGGGAGAAACATTCAGTACTTC. Translation: CASSTSTSGRNIQYF.

CDR3 DNA: TGTGCCAGCAGCCAAGATCTCCGTGAGCAGTTCTTC. This translates into CASSQDLREQFF. The chain combines TRBV3-1 (or the pseudogene TRBV3-2) with TRBJ2-1, with D unresolved. Between the trimmed V and J ends, which lost 0 bases and 9 bases, there was a span of 6 bases. The CDR3 is 12 residues long. CDR1 is LGHDT and CDR2 is YNNKEL in the germline V gene (reference sequence).